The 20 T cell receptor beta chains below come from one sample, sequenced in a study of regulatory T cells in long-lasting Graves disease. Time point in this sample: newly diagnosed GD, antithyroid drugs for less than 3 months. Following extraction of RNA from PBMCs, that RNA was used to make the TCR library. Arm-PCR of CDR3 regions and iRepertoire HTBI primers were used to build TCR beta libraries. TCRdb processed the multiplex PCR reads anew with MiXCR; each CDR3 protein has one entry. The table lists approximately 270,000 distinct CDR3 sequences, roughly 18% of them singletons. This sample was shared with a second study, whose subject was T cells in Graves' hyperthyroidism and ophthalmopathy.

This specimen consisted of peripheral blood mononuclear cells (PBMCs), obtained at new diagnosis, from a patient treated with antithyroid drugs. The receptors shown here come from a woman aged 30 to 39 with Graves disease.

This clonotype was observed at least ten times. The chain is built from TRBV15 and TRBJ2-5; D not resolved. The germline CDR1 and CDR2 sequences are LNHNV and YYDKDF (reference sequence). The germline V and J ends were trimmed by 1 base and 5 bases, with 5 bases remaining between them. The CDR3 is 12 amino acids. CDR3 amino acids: CATSRVLETQYF. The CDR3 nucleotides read TGTGCCACCAGCAGAGTCCTGGAGACCCAGTACTTC.

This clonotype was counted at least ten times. The CDR3 bases are TGTGCCAGCAGTTTAGGGTCAGGGGCCGCTGAAGCTTTCTTT. It yields the protein CASSLGSGAAEAFF. The chain is built from TRBV27 and TRBJ1-1; the D gene is possibly TRBD1 (6 bases). The V and J ends lost 2 bases and 6 bases respectively, with 13 bases between them. This CDR3 is 14 amino acids long. The V gene's germline CDR1 is MNHEY and CDR2 SMNVEV (reference sequence).

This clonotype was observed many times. The CDR3 bases are TGTGCCAGCAGCGGAGTTGCCTATAATTCACCCCTCCACTTT. Its translation is CASSGVAYNSPLHF. The rearrangement joins TRBV7-9 to TRBJ1-6; D is uncertain. V was pared by 5 bases and J by 2 bases, with 7 bases between. Germline V gene sequence: CDR1 SEHNR, CDR2 FQNEAQ (reference sequence). The CDR3 runs 14 residues.

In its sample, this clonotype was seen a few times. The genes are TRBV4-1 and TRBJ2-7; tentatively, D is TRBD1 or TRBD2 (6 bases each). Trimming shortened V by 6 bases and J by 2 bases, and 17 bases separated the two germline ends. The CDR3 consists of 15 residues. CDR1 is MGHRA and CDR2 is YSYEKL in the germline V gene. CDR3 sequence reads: CASSELGGPPYEQYF. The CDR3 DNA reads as TGCGCCAGCAGTGAGCTCGGGGGCCCACCCTACGAGCAGTACTTC.

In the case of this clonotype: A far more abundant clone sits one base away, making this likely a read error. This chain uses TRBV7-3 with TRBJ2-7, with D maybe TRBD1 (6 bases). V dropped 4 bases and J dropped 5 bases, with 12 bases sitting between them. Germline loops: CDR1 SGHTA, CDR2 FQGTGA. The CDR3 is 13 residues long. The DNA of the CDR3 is TGTGCCAGCAGCTCCCAGAGGGGGAACGAGCAGTACTTC. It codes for CASSSQRGNEQYF.

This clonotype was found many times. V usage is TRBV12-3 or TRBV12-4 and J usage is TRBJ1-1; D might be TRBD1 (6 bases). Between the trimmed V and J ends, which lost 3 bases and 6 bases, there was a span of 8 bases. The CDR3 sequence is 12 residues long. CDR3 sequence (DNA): TGTGCCAGCAGTTTTACAGGGTCTGAAGCTTTCTTT. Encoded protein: CASSFTGSEAFF.

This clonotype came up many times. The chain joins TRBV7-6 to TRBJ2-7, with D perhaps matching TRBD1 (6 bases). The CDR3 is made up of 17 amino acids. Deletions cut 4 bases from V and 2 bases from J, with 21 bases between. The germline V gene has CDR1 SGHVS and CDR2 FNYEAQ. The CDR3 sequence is CASSWAPNRENPYEQYF. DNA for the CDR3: TGTGCCAGCAGCTGGGCCCCAAACAGGGAAAACCCCTACGAGCAGTACTTC.

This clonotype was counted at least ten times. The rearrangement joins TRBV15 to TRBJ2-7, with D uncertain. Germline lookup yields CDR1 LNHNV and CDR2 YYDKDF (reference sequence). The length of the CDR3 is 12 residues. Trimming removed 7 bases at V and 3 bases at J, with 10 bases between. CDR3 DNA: TGTGCCACCAAAGCCTCAGGCTACGAGCAGTACTTC. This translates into CATKASGYEQYF.

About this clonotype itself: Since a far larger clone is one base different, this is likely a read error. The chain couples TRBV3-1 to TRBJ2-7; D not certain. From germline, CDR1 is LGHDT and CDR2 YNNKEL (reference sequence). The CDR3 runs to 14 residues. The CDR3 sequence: CASASGGPGNEQCF. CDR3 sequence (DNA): TGTGCCAGCGCGTCGGGCGGCCCGGGCAATGAGCAGTGCTTC.

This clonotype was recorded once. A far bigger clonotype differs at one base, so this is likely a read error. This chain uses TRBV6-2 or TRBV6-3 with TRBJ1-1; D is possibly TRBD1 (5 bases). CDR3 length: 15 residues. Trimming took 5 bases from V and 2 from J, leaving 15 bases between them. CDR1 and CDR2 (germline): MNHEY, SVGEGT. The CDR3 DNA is TGTGCCAGCAGTGAACAGGACACCTTCAACACTGAAGCTTTCTTT. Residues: CASSEQDTFNTEAFF.

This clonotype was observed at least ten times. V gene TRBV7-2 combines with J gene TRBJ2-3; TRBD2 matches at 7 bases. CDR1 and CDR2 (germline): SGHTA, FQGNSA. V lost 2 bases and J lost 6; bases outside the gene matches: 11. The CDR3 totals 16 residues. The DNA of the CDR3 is TGTGCCAGCAGCTTAAGGGGTCCGAGCGGGGTGGATACGCAGTATTTT. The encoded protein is CASSLRGPSGVDTQYF.

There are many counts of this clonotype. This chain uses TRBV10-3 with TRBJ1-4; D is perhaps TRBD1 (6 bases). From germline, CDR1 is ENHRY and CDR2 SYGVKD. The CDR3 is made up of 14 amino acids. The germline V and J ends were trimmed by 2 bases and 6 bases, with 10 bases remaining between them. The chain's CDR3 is CAISEGRGDEKLFF. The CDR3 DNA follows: TGTGCCATCAGTGAGGGCAGGGGCGATGAAAAACTGTTTTTT.

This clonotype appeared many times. The CDR3 sequence is CASSLDRVPLSSNQPQHF. The CDR3 nucleotides read TGTGCCAGCAGCCTCGACAGGGTTCCCCTTTCTAGCAATCAGCCCCAGCATTTT. The chain has TRBV7-8 and TRBJ1-5; TRBD1 matches at 7 bases. CDR1 is SGHVS and CDR2 is FQNEAQ in the germline V gene. The ends lost 5 bases at V and 0 bases at J; junction bases unmatched: 13. This CDR3 has 18 amino acids.

The CDR3 loop is CASSSPRTASEAFF. CDR3 sequence (DNA): TGTGCCAGCAGTTCGCCCCGGACCGCCTCTGAAGCTTTCTTT. The rearrangement uses TRBV6-2 or TRBV6-3 and TRBJ1-1; unclear D gene. Germline values: CDR1 MNHEY, CDR2 SVGEGT. Trimming left V 4 bases short and J 6 bases short, with 15 bases between. The CDR3 runs 14 residues.

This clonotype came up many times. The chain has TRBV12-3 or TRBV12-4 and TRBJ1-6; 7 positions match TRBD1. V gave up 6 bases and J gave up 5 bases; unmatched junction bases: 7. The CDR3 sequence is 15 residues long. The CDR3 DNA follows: TGTGCCAGCAGGACCGGGGGACAGAATAATTCACCCCTCCACTTT. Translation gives CASRTGGQNNSPLHF.

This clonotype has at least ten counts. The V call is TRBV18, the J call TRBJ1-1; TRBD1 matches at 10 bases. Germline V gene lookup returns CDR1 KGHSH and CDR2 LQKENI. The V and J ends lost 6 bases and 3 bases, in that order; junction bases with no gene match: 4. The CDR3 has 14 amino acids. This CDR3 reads CASSRGTGDTEAFF. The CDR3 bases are TGTGCCAGCTCGCGCGGGACAGGGGACACTGAAGCTTTCTTT. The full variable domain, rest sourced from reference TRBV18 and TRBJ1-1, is NAGVMQNPRHLVRRRGQEARLRCSPMKGHSHVYWYRQLPEEGLKFMVYLQKENIIDESGMPKERFSAEFPKEGPSILRIQQVVRGDSAAYFCASSRGTGDTEAFFGQGTRLTVV.

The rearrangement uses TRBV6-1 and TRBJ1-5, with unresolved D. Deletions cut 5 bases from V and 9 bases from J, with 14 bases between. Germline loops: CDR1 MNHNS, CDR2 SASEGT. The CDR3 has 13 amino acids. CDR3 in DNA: TGTGCCAGCAGTCAAGAGCGAGATTCGCCCCAGCATTTT. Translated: CASSQERDSPQHF.

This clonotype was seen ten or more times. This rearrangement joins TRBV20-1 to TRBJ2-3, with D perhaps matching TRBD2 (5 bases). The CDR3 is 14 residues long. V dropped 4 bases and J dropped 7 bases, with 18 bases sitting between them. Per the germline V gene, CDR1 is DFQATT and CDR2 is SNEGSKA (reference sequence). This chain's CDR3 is CSAMSRRLVHTQYF. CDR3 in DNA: TGCAGTGCTATGAGTAGGAGGCTTGTGCATACGCAGTATTTT.

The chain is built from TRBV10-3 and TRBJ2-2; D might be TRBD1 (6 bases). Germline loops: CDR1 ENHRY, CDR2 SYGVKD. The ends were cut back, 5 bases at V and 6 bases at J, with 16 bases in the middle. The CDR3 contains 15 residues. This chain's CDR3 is CAISHTGMRAGELFF. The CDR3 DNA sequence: TGTGCCATCAGTCACACAGGGATGAGGGCCGGGGAGCTGTTTTTT.

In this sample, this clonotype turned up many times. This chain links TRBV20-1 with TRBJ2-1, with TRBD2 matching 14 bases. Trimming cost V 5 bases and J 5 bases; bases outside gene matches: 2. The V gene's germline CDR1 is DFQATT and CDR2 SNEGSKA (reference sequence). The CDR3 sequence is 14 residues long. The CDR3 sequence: CSARTSGGHNEQFF. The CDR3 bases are TGCAGTGCTCGGACTAGCGGGGGGCACAATGAGCAGTTCTTC.